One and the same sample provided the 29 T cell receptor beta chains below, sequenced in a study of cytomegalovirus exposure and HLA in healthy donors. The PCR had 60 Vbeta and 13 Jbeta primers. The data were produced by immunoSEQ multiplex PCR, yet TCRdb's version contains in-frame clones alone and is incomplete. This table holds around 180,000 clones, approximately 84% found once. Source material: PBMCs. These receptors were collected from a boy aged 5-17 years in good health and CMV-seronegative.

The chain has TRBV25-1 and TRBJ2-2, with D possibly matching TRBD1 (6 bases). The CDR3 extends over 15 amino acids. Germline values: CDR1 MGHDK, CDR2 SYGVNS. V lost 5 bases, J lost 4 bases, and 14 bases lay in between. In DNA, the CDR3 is TGTGCCAGCAGTCAATTGGGGGCGGGCACCGGGGAGCTGTTTTTT. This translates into CASSQLGAGTGELFF.

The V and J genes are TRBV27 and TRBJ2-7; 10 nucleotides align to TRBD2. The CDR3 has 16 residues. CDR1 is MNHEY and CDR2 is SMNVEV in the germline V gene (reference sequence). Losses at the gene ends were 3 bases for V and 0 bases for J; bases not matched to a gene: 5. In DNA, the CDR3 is TGTGCCAGCAGTTTTTCGAGCGGGAGGGCCTCCTACGAGCAGTACTTC. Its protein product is CASSFSSGRASYEQYF.

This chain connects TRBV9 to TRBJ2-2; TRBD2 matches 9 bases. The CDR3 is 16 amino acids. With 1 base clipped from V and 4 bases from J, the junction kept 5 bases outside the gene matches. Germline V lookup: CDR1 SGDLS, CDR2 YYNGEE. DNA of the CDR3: TGTGCCAGCAGCGTACGCGGGGGGGACACCACCGGGGAGCTGTTTTTT. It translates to CASSVRGGDTTGELFF. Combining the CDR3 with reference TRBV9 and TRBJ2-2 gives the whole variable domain DSGVTQTPKHLITATGQRVTLRCSPRSGDLSVYWYQQSLDQGLQFLIQYYNGEERAKGNILERFSAQQFPDLHSELNLSSLELGDSALYFCASSVRGGDTTGELFFGEGSRLTVL.

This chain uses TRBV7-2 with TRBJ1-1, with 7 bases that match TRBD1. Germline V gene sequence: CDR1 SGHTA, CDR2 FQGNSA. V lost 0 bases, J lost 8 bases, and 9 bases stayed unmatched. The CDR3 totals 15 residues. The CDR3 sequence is CASSLARTGGLEAFF. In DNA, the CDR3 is TGTGCCAGCAGCTTAGCGAGGACAGGTGGACTGGAAGCTTTCTTT.

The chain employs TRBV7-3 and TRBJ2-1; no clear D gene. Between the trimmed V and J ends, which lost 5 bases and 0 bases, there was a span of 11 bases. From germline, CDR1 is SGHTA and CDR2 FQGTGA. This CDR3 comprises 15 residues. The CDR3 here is CASSTDWSSYNEQFF. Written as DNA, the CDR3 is TGTGCCAGCAGCACGGATTGGAGCTCCTACAATGAGCAGTTCTTC.

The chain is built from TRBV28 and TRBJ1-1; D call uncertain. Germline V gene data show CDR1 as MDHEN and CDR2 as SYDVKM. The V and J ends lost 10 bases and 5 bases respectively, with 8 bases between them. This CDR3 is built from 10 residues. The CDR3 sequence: CATTETEAFF. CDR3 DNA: TGTGCCACCACAGAGACTGAAGCTTTCTTT.

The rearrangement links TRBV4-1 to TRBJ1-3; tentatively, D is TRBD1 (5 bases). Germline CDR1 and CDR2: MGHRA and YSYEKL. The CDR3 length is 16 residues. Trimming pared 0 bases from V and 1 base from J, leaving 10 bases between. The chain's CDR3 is CASSQDEAGSGNTIYF. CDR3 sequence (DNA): TGCGCCAGCAGCCAAGATGAGGCAGGGTCTGGAAACACCATATATTTT.

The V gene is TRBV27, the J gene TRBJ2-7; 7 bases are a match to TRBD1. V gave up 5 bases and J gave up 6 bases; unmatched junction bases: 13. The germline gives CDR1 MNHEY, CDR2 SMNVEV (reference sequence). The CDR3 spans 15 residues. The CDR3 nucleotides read TGTGCCAGCAGTCCCGGGACAGTCCCCCCTGCCGAGCAGTACTTC. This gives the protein CASSPGTVPPAEQYF.

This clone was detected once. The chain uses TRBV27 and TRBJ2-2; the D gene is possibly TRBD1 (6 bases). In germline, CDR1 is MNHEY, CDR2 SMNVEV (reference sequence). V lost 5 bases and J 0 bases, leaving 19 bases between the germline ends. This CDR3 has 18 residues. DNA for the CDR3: TGTGCCAGCAGTCTAAAACGGACAGACGACACGAACACCGGGGAGCTGTTTTTT. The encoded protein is CASSLKRTDDTNTGELFF.

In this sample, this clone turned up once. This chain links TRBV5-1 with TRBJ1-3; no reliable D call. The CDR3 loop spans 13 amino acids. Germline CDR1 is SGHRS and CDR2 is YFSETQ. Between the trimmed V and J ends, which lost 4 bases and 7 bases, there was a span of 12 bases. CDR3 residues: CASSGNPGNTIYF. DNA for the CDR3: TGCGCCAGCAGCGGGAACCCGGGGAACACCATATATTTT. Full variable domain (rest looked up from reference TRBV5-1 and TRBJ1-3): KAGVTQTPRYLIKTRGQQVTLSCSPISGHRSVSWYQQTPGQGLQFLFEYFSETQRNKGNFPGRFSGRQFSNSRSEMNVSTLELGDSALYLCASSGNPGNTIYFGEGSWLTVV.

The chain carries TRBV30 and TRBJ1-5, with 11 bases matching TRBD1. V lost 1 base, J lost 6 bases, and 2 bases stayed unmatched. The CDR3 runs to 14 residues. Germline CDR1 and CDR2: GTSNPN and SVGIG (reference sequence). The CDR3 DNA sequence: TGTGCCTGGAGTGGCGGACAGGGGGCTCAGCCCCAGCATTTT. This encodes CAWSGGQGAQPQHF.

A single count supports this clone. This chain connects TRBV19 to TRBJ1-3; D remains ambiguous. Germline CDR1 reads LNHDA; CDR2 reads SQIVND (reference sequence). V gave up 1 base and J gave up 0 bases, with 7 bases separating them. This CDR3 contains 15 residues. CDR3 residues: CASSIGRASGNTIYF. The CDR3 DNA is TGTGCCAGTAGTATAGGGCGGGCCTCTGGAAACACCATATATTTT.

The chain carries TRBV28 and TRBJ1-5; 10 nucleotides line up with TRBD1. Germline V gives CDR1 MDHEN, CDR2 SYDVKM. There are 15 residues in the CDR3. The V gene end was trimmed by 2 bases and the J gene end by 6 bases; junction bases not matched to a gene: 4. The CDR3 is CASSLPGQGGQPQHF. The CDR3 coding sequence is TGTGCCAGCAGTTTACCTGGACAGGGGGGTCAGCCCCAGCATTTT.

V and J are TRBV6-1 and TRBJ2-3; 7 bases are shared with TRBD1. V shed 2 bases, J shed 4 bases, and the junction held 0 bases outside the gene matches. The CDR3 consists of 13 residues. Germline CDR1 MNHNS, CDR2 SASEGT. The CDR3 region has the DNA TGTGCCAGCAGTGAACAGGGGGCAGATACGCAGTATTTT. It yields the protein CASSEQGADTQYF.

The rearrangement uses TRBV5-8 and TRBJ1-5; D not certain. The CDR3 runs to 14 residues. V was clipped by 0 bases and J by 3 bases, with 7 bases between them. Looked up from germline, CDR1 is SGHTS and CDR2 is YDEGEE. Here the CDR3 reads CASSLVSSNQPQHF. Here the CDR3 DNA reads TGTGCCAGCAGCTTGGTGAGTTCCAATCAGCCCCAGCATTTT.

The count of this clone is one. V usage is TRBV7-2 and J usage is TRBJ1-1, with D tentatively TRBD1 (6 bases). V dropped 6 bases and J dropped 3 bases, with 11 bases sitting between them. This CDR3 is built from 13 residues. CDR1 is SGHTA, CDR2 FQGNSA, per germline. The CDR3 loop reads CASRPDRYTEAFF. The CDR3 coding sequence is TGTGCCAGCAGGCCCGACAGGTACACTGAAGCTTTCTTT.

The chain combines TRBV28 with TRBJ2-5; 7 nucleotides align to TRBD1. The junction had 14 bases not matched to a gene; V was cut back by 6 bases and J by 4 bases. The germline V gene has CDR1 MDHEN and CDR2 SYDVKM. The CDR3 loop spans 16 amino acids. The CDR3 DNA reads TGTGCCAGCAGCCGACCCAACAGGGGAAGGCGAGAGACCCAGTACTTC. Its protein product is CASSRPNRGRRETQYF.

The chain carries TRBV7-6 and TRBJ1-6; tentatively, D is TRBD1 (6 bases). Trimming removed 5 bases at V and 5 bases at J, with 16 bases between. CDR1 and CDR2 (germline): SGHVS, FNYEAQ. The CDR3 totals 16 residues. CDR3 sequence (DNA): TGTGCCAGCAGCCAAAAACCGGGACATAATAATTCACCCCTCCACTTT. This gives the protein CASSQKPGHNNSPLHF.

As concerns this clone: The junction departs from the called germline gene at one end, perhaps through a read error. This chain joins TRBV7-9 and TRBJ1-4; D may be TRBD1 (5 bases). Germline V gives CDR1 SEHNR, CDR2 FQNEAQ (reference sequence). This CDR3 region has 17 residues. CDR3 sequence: CSSSQGRFATLNEKLFF. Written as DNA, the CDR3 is TGTTCCAGCAGCCAGGGCCGATTCGCCACTCTAAATGAAAAACTGTTTTTT.

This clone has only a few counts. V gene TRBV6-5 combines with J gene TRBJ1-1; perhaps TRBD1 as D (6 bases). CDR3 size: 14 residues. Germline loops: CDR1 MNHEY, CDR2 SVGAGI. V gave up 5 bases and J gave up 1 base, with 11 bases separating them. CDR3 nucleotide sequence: TGTGCCAGCAGTCAACAGGACAGGAACACTGAAGCTTTCTTT. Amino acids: CASSQQDRNTEAFF.

In DNA, the CDR3 is TGTGCCAGCGCAGCGGACTCCTACGAGCAGTACTTC. Residues: CASAADSYEQYF. The chain joins TRBV7-9 to TRBJ2-7; D is possibly TRBD2 (5 bases). The CDR3 is made up of 12 amino acids. V lost 8 bases to trimming and J lost 0 bases, with 8 bases between them. Germline V gene sequence: CDR1 SEHNR, CDR2 FQNEAQ (reference sequence).

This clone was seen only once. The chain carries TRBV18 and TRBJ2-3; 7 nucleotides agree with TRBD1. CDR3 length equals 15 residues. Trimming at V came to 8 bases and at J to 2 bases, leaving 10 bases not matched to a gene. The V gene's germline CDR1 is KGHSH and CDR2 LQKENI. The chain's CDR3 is CASLTGFRDTDTQYF. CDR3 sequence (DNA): TGTGCCAGCCTGACAGGGTTTAGAGACACAGATACGCAGTATTTT.

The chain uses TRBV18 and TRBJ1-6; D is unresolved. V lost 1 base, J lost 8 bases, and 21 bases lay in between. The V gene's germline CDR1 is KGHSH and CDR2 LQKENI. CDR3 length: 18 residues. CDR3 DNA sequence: TGTGCCAGCTCACCACGTTCATCCCATCACGGGGTTTATTCACCCCTCCACTTT. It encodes CASSPRSSHHGVYSPLHF.

CDR3 sequence: CAWRVRGGNYSPLHF. CDR3 in DNA: TGTGCCTGGAGAGTGAGAGGGGGTAATTATTCACCCCTCCACTTT. The chain combines TRBV30 with TRBJ1-6; perhaps TRBD1 as D (6 bases). V lost 3 bases and J lost 8, with 17 bases in between. CDR1 and CDR2 (germline): GTSNPN, SVGIG (reference sequence). The CDR3 extends over 15 amino acids. The variable domain in full, with the rest retrieved from reference TRBV30 and TRBJ1-6, is SQTIHQWPATLVQPVGSPLSLECTVEGTSNPNLYWYRQAAGRGLQLLFYSVGIGQISSEVPQNLSASRPQDRQFILSSKKLLLSDSGFYLCAWRVRGGNYSPLHFGNGTRLTVT.

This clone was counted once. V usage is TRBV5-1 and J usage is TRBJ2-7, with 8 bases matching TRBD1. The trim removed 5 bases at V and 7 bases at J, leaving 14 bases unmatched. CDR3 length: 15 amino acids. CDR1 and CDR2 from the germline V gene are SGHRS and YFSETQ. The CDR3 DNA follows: TGCGCCAGCAGATACCGGGACAGGTCGTCTCAAGAGCAGTACTTC. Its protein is CASRYRDRSSQEQYF. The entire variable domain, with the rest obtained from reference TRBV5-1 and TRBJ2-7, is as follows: KAGVTQTPRYLIKTRGQQVTLSCSPISGHRSVSWYQQTPGQGLQFLFEYFSETQRNKGNFPGRFSGRQFSNSRSEMNVSTLELGDSALYLCASRYRDRSSQEQYFGPGTRLTVT.

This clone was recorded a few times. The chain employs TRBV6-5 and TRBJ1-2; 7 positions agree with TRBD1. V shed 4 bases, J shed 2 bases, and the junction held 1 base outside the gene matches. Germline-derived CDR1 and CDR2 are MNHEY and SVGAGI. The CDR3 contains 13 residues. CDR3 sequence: CASSLTGNYGYTF. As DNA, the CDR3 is TGTGCCAGCAGTTTGACAGGGAACTATGGCTACACCTTC.

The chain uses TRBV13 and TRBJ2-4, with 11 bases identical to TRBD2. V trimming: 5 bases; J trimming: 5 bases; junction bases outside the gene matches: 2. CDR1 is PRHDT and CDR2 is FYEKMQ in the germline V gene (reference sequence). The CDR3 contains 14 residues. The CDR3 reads CASSEGLAENIQYF. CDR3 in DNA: TGTGCCAGCAGCGAGGGACTAGCGGAAAACATTCAGTACTTC.

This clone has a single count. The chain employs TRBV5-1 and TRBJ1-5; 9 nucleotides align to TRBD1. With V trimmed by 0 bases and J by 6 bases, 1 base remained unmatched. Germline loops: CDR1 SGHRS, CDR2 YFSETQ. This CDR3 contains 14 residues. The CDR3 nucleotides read TGCGCCAGCAGCTTGGAGGGACAGGGTCAGCCCCAGCATTTT. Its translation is CASSLEGQGQPQHF.

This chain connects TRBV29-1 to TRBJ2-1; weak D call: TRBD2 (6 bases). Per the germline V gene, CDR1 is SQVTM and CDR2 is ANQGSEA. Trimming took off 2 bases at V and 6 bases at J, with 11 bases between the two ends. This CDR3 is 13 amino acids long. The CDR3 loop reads CSVENSGGNEQFF. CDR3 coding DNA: TGCAGCGTTGAAAACTCCGGGGGCAATGAGCAGTTCTTC.